Listed below are T cell receptor beta chains from one sample, sequenced in a study of T cell responses to AZD1222 COVID-19 vaccine. Clones were read by immunoSEQ multiplex PCR, and TCRdb kept only the in-frame ones, dropping some. This sample yields 100,000 to 150,000 clones, of which about 89% are seen a single time; less than 2% belongs to the top ten. The input for sequencing was peripheral blood, taken on day 0 of AZD1222 vaccination. Source of these receptors: an adult in good health. CDR3s include the opening cysteine and the closing phenylalanine or tryptophan. Fields, in order: D gene, J gene, V gene, clone size, CDR3 protein, CDR3 DNA. A D gene is named only where the DNA matches it firmly. Size values are once, few and many counts, or a class for expanded clones, and some rows have none.

>NA|TRBJ2-7|TRBV24-1|NA
CATSEIGTEQYF
TGTGCCACCAGTGAAATCGGGACAGAGCAGTACTTC
>NA|TRBJ2-3|TRBV9|NA
CASSVEAGEADTQYF
TGTGCCAGCAGCGTAGAGGCAGGGGAGGCAGATACGCAGTATTTT
>NA|TRBJ1-5|TRBV5-5|once
CASSSDPTGNQPQHF
TGTGCCAGCAGCTCAGACCCCACAGGGAATCAGCCCCAGCATTTT
>NA|TRBJ2-1|TRBV19|NA
CASGVRDTNNPEQFF
TGTGCCAGCGGAGTACGGGACACTAACAATCCTGAGCAGTTCTTC
>TRBD1|TRBJ1-1|TRBV14|once
CASSQLGQGYTEAFF
TGTGCCAGCAGCCAACTGGGACAGGGGTACACTGAAGCTTTCTTT
>NA|TRBJ2-2|TRBV9|NA
CASSVGGAPGATGELFF
TGTGCCAGCAGCGTAGGTGGGGCCCCGGGTGCCACCGGGGAGCTGTTTTTT
>NA|TRBJ2-7|TRBV5-4|NA
CASSLGPTSGYEQYF
TGTGCCAGCAGCTTGGGGCCCACGAGCGGGTACGAGCAGTACTTC
>NA|TRBJ1-2|TRBV11-2|NA
CASSHGYGYTF
TGTGCCAGCAGCCACGGCTATGGCTACACCTTC
>NA|TRBJ2-7|TRBV4-1|NA
CASSQDFGYEQYF
TGCGCCAGCAGCCAAGATTTTGGCTACGAGCAGTACTTC
>NA|TRBJ2-3|TRBV7-9|once
CASSLSTSTDTQYF
TGTGCCAGCAGCTTAAGTACTAGCACAGATACGCAGTATTTT
>NA|TRBJ2-2|TRBV4-1|NA
CASSQDHPGNGELFF
TGCGCCAGCAGCCAAGACCATCCAGGCAACGGGGAGCTGTTTTTT
>TRBD1|TRBJ1-1|TRBV4-3|NA
CASSQAGQGDTEAFF
TGCGCCAGCAGCCAAGCGGGACAGGGCGACACTGAAGCTTTCTTT
>TRBD1|TRBJ1-5|TRBV19|NA
CASSIDLTDRGQARSNQPQHF
TGTGCCAGTAGTATAGATCTAACGGACAGGGGCCAAGCGAGAAGCAATCAGCCCCAGCATTTT
>TRBD1|TRBJ1-2|TRBV3-1/TRBV3-2|NA
CASSFSTGRGGYTF
TGTGCCAGCAGCTTCTCGACAGGGAGGGGTGGCTACACCTTC
>NA|TRBJ2-7|TRBV18|few
CASSPRSRGPPYEQYF
TGTGCCAGCTCACCCCGGAGTAGAGGGCCGCCCTACGAGCAGTACTTC
>NA|TRBJ2-1|TRBV7-3|NA
CASSLISWDEQFF
TGTGCCAGCAGCTTAATAAGTTGGGATGAGCAGTTCTTC
>NA|TRBJ2-1|TRBV5-4|NA
CASSLIMGVSYNEQFF
TGTGCCAGCAGCTTGATCATGGGAGTCTCCTACAATGAGCAGTTCTTC
>NA|TRBJ1-4|TRBV19|NA
CASKTSVLSSTTNEKLFF
TGTGCCAGTAAAACCAGCGTCTTGTCGTCGACAACTAATGAAAAACTGTTTTTT